What follows are 17 T cell receptor beta chains derived from one specimen sequenced in a study of T cells in Graves' hyperthyroidism and ophthalmopathy. Template material for amplifying TCR beta CDR3 regions consisted of RNA transcripts. The primer set for the first-round RT-PCR of the TCR CDR3 was HTBI. TCRdb reprocessed the multiplex PCR reads with MiXCR, giving one entry per CDR3 protein. Found here are 350,000 to 500,000 distinct CDR3 sequences, roughly 15% of them singletons; the top ten hold 5% to 6%. Source material: blood. These TCRs come from a woman younger than 35 with Graves' hyperthyroidism.

The rearrangement uses TRBV25-1 and TRBJ1-5; D possibly corresponds to TRBD1 (5 bases). Between the trimmed V and J ends, which lost 4 bases and 3 bases, there was a span of 10 bases. CDR3 length: 14 residues. The germline CDR1 and CDR2 sequences are MGHDK and SYGVNS. This chain's CDR3 is CASSGRDVNQPQHF. The CDR3 DNA is TGTGCCAGCAGTGGCCGGGACGTCAATCAGCCCCAGCATTTT.

The chain is built from TRBV20-1 and TRBJ2-3; TRBD1 aligns across 7 bases. J was trimmed by 2 bases and V by 4 bases; bases with no gene match: 12. This CDR3 has 16 amino acids. Germline-derived CDR1 and CDR2 are DFQATT and SNEGSKA (reference sequence). The CDR3 is CSAKIGQDGFTDTQYF. CDR3 bases: TGCAGTGCTAAAATAGGACAGGATGGGTTCACAGATACGCAGTATTTT.

This clonotype was counted ten times or more. The junction shows a germline mismatch at one end, possibly a read error. This rearrangement joins TRBV6-1 to TRBJ2-1; D might be TRBD2 (5 bases). CDR3 length: 15 amino acids. Per germline, CDR1 MNHNS and CDR2 SASEGT. In nucleotides, the CDR3 is TGTGCCAGCAGTCAAGCGGACCTGGGGTACAATGAGCAGTTCTTC. Protein product: CASSQADLGYNEQFF.

This chain joins TRBV18 and TRBJ2-1, with 10 bases fitting TRBD2. The CDR3 is 16 residues long. V lost 3 bases, J lost 8 bases, and 10 bases stayed unmatched. From germline, CDR1 is KGHSH and CDR2 LQKENI. CDR3 sequence: CASSPPELAGIDEQFF. The CDR3 DNA is TGTGCCAGCTCACCCCCAGAACTAGCGGGAATCGATGAGCAGTTCTTC.

V gene TRBV5-4 combines with J gene TRBJ2-7, with D perhaps TRBD1 or TRBD2 (5 bases each). The CDR3 has 16 residues. Germline assignment: CDR1 SGHNT and CDR2 YYREEE (reference sequence). Trimming shortened V by 0 bases and J by 6 bases, and 19 bases separated the two germline ends. The CDR3 protein is CASSLDVGTPFGEQYF. In DNA form, the CDR3 reads TGTGCCAGCAGCTTGGATGTCGGGACCCCATTCGGCGAGCAGTACTTC.

There are a few counts of this clonotype. The chain joins TRBV20-1 to TRBJ1-6, with 7 bases fitting TRBD1. Germline V gene data show CDR1 as DFQATT and CDR2 as SNEGSKA (reference sequence). This CDR3 comprises 15 residues. V was pared by 1 base and J by 7 bases, with 7 bases of the junction left unmatched. This chain's CDR3 is CSARVRQGANSPLHF. CDR3 in DNA: TGCAGTGCTAGAGTTAGACAGGGAGCCAATTCACCCCTCCACTTT.

This clonotype was found many times. The V call is TRBV2, the J call TRBJ2-7; D ambiguous. Per germline, CDR1 SNHLY and CDR2 FYNNEI. V was trimmed by 1 base and J by 0 bases, leaving 10 bases between them. The CDR3 is made up of 15 amino acids. CDR3 protein: CASSEGVWGSYEQYF. For the CDR3, the DNA is TGTGCCAGCAGTGAAGGGGTTTGGGGCTCCTACGAGCAGTACTTC. Drawing the rest from reference TRBV2 and TRBJ2-7, the complete variable domain is EPEVTQTPSHQVTQMGQEVILRCVPISNHLYFYWYRQILGQKVEFLVSFYNNEISEKSEIFDDQFSVERPDGSNFTLKIRSTKLEDSAMYFCASSEGVWGSYEQYFGPGTRLTVT.

This clonotype was detected many times. V is TRBV28 and J is TRBJ2-4; 8 bases agree with TRBD1. Trimming cost V 3 bases and J 4 bases; bases outside gene matches: 2. The germline V gene has CDR1 MDHEN and CDR2 SYDVKM. The CDR3 is 14 residues long. The CDR3 coding sequence is TGTGCCAGCAGTTTCACAGGGGGGAAAAACATTCAGTACTTC. Translation gives CASSFTGGKNIQYF. The whole variable domain, filled in from reference TRBV28 and TRBJ2-4, reads DVKVTQSSRYLVKRTGEKVFLECVQDMDHENMFWYRQDPGLGLRLIYFSYDVKMKEKGDIPEGYSVSREKKERFSLILESASTNQTSMYLCASSFTGGKNIQYFGAGTRLSVL.

V and J are TRBV6-1 and TRBJ2-1; 11 positions agree with TRBD2. Germline loops: CDR1 MNHNS, CDR2 SASEGT. V dropped 6 bases and J dropped 6; count of bases not matched to a gene: 7. The CDR3 is 15 residues long. The CDR3, as DNA: TGTGCCAGCAGGCAGGGACTAGCGGAGACCAATGAGCAGTTCTTC. Translating it yields CASRQGLAETNEQFF.

The rearrangement links TRBV5-1 to TRBJ2-7; D not resolved. Per the germline V gene, CDR1 is SGHRS and CDR2 is YFSETQ. Trimming removed 4 bases at V and 4 bases at J, with 12 bases between. The CDR3 has 13 amino acids. The CDR3 nucleotides are TGCGCCAGCAGCCGGGCTGGCGAGTACGAGCAGTACTTC. Protein: CASSRAGEYEQYF.

This clonotype was recorded many times. V and J are TRBV29-1 and TRBJ2-7; D gene ambiguous. V gave up 1 base and J gave up 0 bases, with 13 bases separating them. The germline CDR1 and CDR2 sequences are SQVTM and ANQGSEA. The CDR3 has 15 residues. The CDR3 is CSVEGSGSNSYEQYF. CDR3 DNA: TGCAGCGTTGAAGGGTCCGGGTCAAACTCCTACGAGCAGTACTTC.

Many counts were recorded for this clonotype. The rearrangement joins TRBV28 to TRBJ1-5, with 9 bases aligning to TRBD1. There are 14 residues in the CDR3. Germline trimming cut 6 bases from V and 2 bases from J; bases unmatched to any gene: 2. Germline CDR1 reads MDHEN; CDR2 reads SYDVKM. In nucleotides, the CDR3 is TGTGCCAGCAGGCGACAGGGGGGCAATCAGCCCCAGCATTTT. Amino acids: CASRRQGGNQPQHF.

This clonotype was picked up many times. The chain recombines TRBV7-8 with TRBJ2-1, with 15 bases aligning to TRBD2. V shed 3 bases and J 7 bases; nucleotides not matched to a gene: 19. CDR3 length equals 21 residues. Germline-derived CDR1 and CDR2 are SGHVS and FQNEAQ. CDR3 sequence (DNA): TGTGCCAGCAGCTTCGAGAGACGGACTAGCGGGAGGGCCCCGATGGATAATGAGCAGTTCTTC. Its protein is CASSFERRTSGRAPMDNEQFF.

In this sample, this clonotype turned up many times. DNA of the CDR3: TGTGCCAGCAGTTCTAGGGCCTACAATGAGCAGTTCTTC. The encoded protein is CASSSRAYNEQFF. This sequence joins TRBV6-2 or TRBV6-3 and TRBJ2-1, with no clear D. The ends were cut back, 4 bases at V and 2 bases at J, with 6 bases in the middle. Germline V gene lookup returns CDR1 MNHEY and CDR2 SVGEGT. This CDR3 spans 13 amino acids.

This chain joins TRBV6-2 or TRBV6-3 and TRBJ2-7, with 9 nucleotides matching TRBD1. V shed 6 bases and J 6 bases; nucleotides not matched to a gene: 9. Germline loops: CDR1 MNHEY, CDR2 SVGEGT. The CDR3 covers 14 residues. In nucleotides, the CDR3 is TGTGCCAGCAGAAGGGGACAGGGATCTTCCGAGCAGTACTTC. As protein: CASRRGQGSSEQYF.

This clonotype was counted ten times or more. The rearrangement joins TRBV12-3 or TRBV12-4 to TRBJ1-4; 10 nucleotides align to TRBD1. Germline trimming cut 5 bases from V and 5 bases from J; bases unmatched to any gene: 5. The CDR3 loop spans 15 amino acids. DNA of the CDR3: TGTGCCAGCAGTCCGGGACAGGGGCAAAATGAAAAACTGTTTTTT. It codes for CASSPGQGQNEKLFF.

This clonotype was detected many times. The CDR3 DNA reads TGTGCCAGCAGTGAATGGTTGGGACAGGGTGGACACGAGCAGTACTTC. Its protein product is CASSEWLGQGGHEQYF. The V and J genes are TRBV6-1 and TRBJ2-7; TRBD1 aligns across 9 bases. Germline V CDR1 and CDR2: MNHNS, SASEGT. With V trimmed by 2 bases and J by 5 bases, 10 bases remained unmatched. The CDR3 length is 16 residues.